One and the same sample provided the 6 T cell receptor beta chains below, sequenced in a study of T cell changes during pregnancy in multiple sclerosis. The table came from immunoSEQ multiplex PCR; TCRdb's copy has only in-frame clones and leaves some out. The sample has 70,000 to 75,000 clones; 80% to 95% are singletons. The material sequenced was peripheral blood, taken in the second trimester of pregnancy. Receptors originate from a female donor with multiple sclerosis, enrolled in a pregnancy study.

In its sample, this clone was seen once. The chain combines TRBV19 with TRBJ2-5, with 13 bases identical to TRBD2. The CDR3 runs 16 residues. The ends lost 6 bases at V and 4 bases at J; junction bases unmatched: 8. In germline, CDR1 is LNHDA, CDR2 SQIVND (reference sequence). The CDR3 is CASSYTSGGALETQYF. The CDR3 DNA is TGTGCCAGTAGCTATACTAGCGGGGGGGCCCTAGAGACCCAGTACTTC.

This clone was detected once. This chain connects TRBV7-3 to TRBJ2-7; 7 positions agree with TRBD1. Germline-derived CDR1 and CDR2 are SGHTA and FQGTGA. The trim removed 5 bases at V and 6 bases at J, leaving 7 bases unmatched. This CDR3 region has 13 residues. The CDR3: CASSIQGFGEQYF. CDR3 nucleotide sequence: TGTGCCAGCAGCATACAGGGGTTCGGCGAGCAGTACTTC.

CDR3 DNA: TGCGCCAGCAGCTTAGCGGGGGGGCCAGAGACCCAGTACTTC. It translates to CASSLAGGPETQYF. The genes are TRBV5-1 and TRBJ2-5, with 10 bases identical to TRBD2. V lost 2 bases to trimming and J lost 4 bases; unmatched junction nucleotides: 2. The CDR3 is 14 amino acids. Germline CDR1 is SGHRS and CDR2 is YFSETQ.

V gene TRBV28 combines with J gene TRBJ1-2; the match to TRBD1 covers 8 bases. This CDR3 region has 15 residues. V lost 5 bases and J lost 4; bases outside the gene matches: 9. From germline, CDR1 is MDHEN and CDR2 SYDVKM. The CDR3 reads CASSRDRGTTYGYTF. The CDR3, as DNA: TGTGCCAGCAGTCGAGACAGGGGCACTACCTATGGCTACACCTTC.

The chain combines TRBV9 with TRBJ2-7, with TRBD2 identical over 9 bases. Germline lookup yields CDR1 SGDLS and CDR2 YYNGEE. The CDR3 length is 16 residues. V trimming: 4 bases; J trimming: 3 bases; junction bases outside the gene matches: 11. CDR3 region: CASSPSGKAGGYEQYF. DNA for the CDR3: TGTGCCAGCAGCCCCTCTGGGAAAGCGGGGGGCTACGAGCAGTACTTC.

This chain connects TRBV14 to TRBJ1-2, with D possibly TRBD1 on 5 matching bases. The CDR3 has 14 amino acids. Germline V lookup: CDR1 SGHDN, CDR2 FVKESK. V was clipped by 3 bases and J by 6 bases, with 14 bases between them. CDR3 in amino acids: CASSQGSGINGYTF. CDR3 nucleotide sequence: TGTGCCAGCAGCCAGGGCTCAGGGATTAATGGCTACACCTTC.